Here is one TCR beta chain with its context. The data stem from a study of long-term antiretroviral therapy in people with HIV. J was trimmed by 7 bases and V by 3 bases; bases with no gene match: 4. The germline CDR1 and CDR2 sequences are KGHSH and LQKENI. This CDR3 has 14 residues. The authors ran the immunoSEQ assay, v3.0, at survey level. This table comes from immunoSEQ multiplex PCR, and its TCRdb copy is limited to in-frame clones, with some not included. The table shows 25,000 to 30,000 clones, with about 86% occurring only once. J is TRBJ1-5 and V is TRBV18, with 9 bases fitting TRBD1. The TCR sequence derives from a woman aged 25-40 years with HIV. The sample here was unsorted PBMCs, taken 0.8 years after starting antiretroviral therapy. In DNA form, the CDR3 reads TGTGCCAGCTCACCCCGACAGGGGGAGCAGCCCCAGCATTTT. This gives the protein CASSPRQGEQPQHF.